This T cell receptor beta chain was documented in a study of lymphopenia after photon versus proton radiotherapy. Broader study findings: Survival link was tested only in deceased patients; proton benefit remains a possibility. Photon-treated patients lost naive T cells and TCR diversity; proton-treated stayed stable. After the lymphocyte nadir, photon-treated repertoires showed oligoclonal expansion, especially of CD8+ Temra cells. Post-nadir TCR diversity decline inversely tracked overall survival among those who died.

With respect to this clone: Its target is not known.

The method was immunoSEQ multiplex PCR; TCRdb's version includes in-frame clones alone and lacks a portion of them. The profile shows about 37,000 clones, over 65% of them singletons. Source: peripheral blood, taken from a patient treated with photon-based radiotherapy. The receptor's source is a man between 45 and 60 years old with gastric cancer.

The CDR3 is CASSQDIRTGELFF. Written as DNA, the CDR3 is TGCGCCAGCAGCCAAGATATCAGGACCGGGGAGCTGTTTTTT. The chain carries TRBV4-3 and TRBJ2-2; D remains unclear. With 0 bases removed from V and 5 bases from J, the gap between germline ends came to 7 bases. Germline V lookup: CDR1 LGHNA, CDR2 YSLEER. This CDR3 contains 14 residues.